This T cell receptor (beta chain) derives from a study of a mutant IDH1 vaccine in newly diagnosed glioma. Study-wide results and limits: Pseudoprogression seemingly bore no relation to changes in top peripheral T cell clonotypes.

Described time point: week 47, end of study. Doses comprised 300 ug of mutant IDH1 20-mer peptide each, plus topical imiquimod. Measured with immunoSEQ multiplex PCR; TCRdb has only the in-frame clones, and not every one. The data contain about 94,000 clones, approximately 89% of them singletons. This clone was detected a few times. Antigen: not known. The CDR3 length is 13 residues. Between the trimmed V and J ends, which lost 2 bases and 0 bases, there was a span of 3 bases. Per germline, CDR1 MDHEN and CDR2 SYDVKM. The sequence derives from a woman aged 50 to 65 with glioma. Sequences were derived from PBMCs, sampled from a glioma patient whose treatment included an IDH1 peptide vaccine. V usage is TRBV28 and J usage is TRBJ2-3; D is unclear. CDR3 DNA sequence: TGTGCCAGCAGTTTACGTAGCACAGATACGCAGTATTTT. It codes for CASSLRSTDTQYF.